This TCR beta chain was identified during a study of cytomegalovirus exposure and HLA in healthy donors. Study-wide results and limits: By a later analysis, the bulk of CMV-associated TCR beta chains appeared HLA-restricted. Around 18,000 TCR beta sequences were associated with HLA alleles at 0.05 false discovery rate in a later analysis.

The PCR had 60 Vbeta and 13 Jbeta primers. This table comes from immunoSEQ multiplex PCR, and its TCRdb copy is limited to in-frame clones, with some not included. The repertoire holds more than 80,000 clones, with more than 60% as singletons. This clone was counted once. No antigen is known for it. The receptor was isolated from a man aged 60-69 years in good health and CMV-seronegative. What was sequenced was PBMCs.

CDR3 DNA sequence: TGTGCCAGCAGCTTAAGCGGGTATGGCTACACCTTC. Translation: CASSLSGYGYTF. The chain couples TRBV11-1 to TRBJ1-2, with D unresolved. Trimming took off 2 bases at V and 5 bases at J, with 6 bases between the two ends. CDR3 length: 12 residues. The germline V gene encodes CDR1 SGHAT and CDR2 FQDESV (reference sequence).